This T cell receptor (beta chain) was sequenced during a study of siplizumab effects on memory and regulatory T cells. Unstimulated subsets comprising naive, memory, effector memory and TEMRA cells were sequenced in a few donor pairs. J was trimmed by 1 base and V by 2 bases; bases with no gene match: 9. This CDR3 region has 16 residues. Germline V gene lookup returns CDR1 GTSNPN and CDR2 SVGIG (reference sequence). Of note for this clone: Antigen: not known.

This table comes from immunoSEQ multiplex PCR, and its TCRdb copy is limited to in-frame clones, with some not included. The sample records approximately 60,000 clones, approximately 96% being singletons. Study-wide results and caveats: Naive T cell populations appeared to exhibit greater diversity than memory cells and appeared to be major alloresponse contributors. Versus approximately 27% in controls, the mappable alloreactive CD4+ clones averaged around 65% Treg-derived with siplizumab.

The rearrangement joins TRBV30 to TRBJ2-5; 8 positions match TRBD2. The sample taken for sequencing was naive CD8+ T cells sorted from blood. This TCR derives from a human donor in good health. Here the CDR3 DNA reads TGTGCCTGGAGTATCGTGCCTAGCGGGTTCCAAGAGACCCAGTACTTC. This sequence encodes CAWSIVPSGFQETQYF.